This entry lists 30 T cell receptor beta chains sequenced from one sample in a study of blood T cell repertoires in COVID-19. Clones were read by immunoSEQ multiplex PCR, and TCRdb kept only the in-frame ones, dropping some. Of approximately 250,000 clones in the sample, over 75% are singletons; the top ten hold roughly 8.6%. Specimen: peripheral blood. Source of these receptors: a human donor in a cohort sampled during active COVID-19.

This clone was observed a handful of times. The chain recombines TRBV9 with TRBJ2-7; TRBD1 might be the D (7 bases). The CDR3 spans 14 residues. Germline V CDR1 and CDR2: SGDLS, YYNGEE. V lost 4 bases and J lost 9, with 20 bases in between. Here the CDR3 DNA reads TGTGCCAGCAGCACCGGGGTCCAGGGGGGTTTGCAGTACTTC. Translating it yields CASSTGVQGGLQYF.

In DNA form, the CDR3 reads TGTGCCAGCAGCCGACTCCGGGGGGAGCCCTCCCTGTCCTACAATGAGCAGTTCTTC. It is translated as CASSRLRGEPSLSYNEQFF. The V and J genes are TRBV5-8 and TRBJ2-1, with 7 bases matching TRBD2. Germline CDR1 is SGHTS and CDR2 is YDEGEE. The trim removed 4 bases at V and 1 base at J, leaving 17 bases unmatched. This CDR3 contains 19 residues. The variable domain in full, completed from reference TRBV5-8 and TRBJ2-1, reads EAGVTQSPTHLIKTRGQQATLRCSPISGHTSVYWYQQALGLGLQFLLWYDEGEERNRGNFPPRFSGRQFPNYSSELNVNALELEDSALYLCASSRLRGEPSLSYNEQFFGPGTRLTVL.

This chain links TRBV28 with TRBJ1-2, with 7 bases identical to TRBD1. V lost 3 bases, J lost 1 base, and 5 bases stayed unmatched. Germline-derived CDR1 and CDR2 are MDHEN and SYDVKM. The CDR3 has 15 residues. The CDR3 bases are TGTGCCAGCAGTTTTGGGGACAGAAATAACTATGGCTACACCTTC. It specifies CASSFGDRNNYGYTF.

This clone has more than one count but fewer than ten. The chain combines TRBV7-9 with TRBJ2-3; 11 nucleotides match TRBD2. In germline, CDR1 is SEHNR, CDR2 FQNEAQ (reference sequence). The J segment lost 3 bases and the V segment lost 4 bases, leaving 9 bases of the junction unmatched. The CDR3 is 17 residues long. The CDR3 region is CASSYTSGGLGTDTQYF. The DNA for the CDR3 is TGTGCCAGCAGCTACACTAGCGGGGGCTTAGGGACAGATACGCAGTATTTT.

The genes are TRBV15 and TRBJ2-5; D remains unclear. This CDR3 region has 15 residues. Trimming removed 3 bases from V and 1 base from J, with 12 bases in between. Germline V gene lookup returns CDR1 LNHNV and CDR2 YYDKDF (reference sequence). The CDR3, as DNA: TGTGCCACCAGCAGTGATGCACCCGGCCAAGAGACCCAGTACTTC. This encodes CATSSDAPGQETQYF.

The rearrangement uses TRBV27 and TRBJ1-1; D is possibly TRBD1 (5 bases). Trimming shortened V by 4 bases and J by 11 bases, and 17 bases separated the two germline ends. Germline V gives CDR1 MNHEY, CDR2 SMNVEV (reference sequence). This CDR3 spans 13 amino acids. The CDR3 nucleotides read TGTGCCAGCAGTTCTATAAACGCCGGGGGGGCTTTCTTT. This sequence encodes CASSSINAGGAFF.

The chain is built from TRBV7-9 and TRBJ2-5; 8 bases match TRBD2. The CDR3 has 17 amino acids. Germline CDR1 reads SEHNR; CDR2 reads FQNEAQ (reference sequence). V lost 5 bases to trimming and J lost 4 bases; unmatched junction nucleotides: 15. CDR3 bases: TGTGCCAGCAGCGCCTTCCGTCGGCAGCGGGAGAGAGAGACCCAGTACTTC. It codes for CASSAFRRQRERETQYF.

A note on this clone: The germline gene is not matched at one end of the junction; a read error may be the cause. This rearrangement joins TRBV7-2 to TRBJ2-5; D ambiguous. Per germline, CDR1 SGHTA and CDR2 FQGNSA. CDR3 length: 9 amino acids. CDR3 region: CASSPNSDF. The CDR3 nucleotides read TGTGCCAGCAGCCCAAACTCGGACTTC.

The chain couples TRBV6-2 or TRBV6-3 to TRBJ2-1; the match to TRBD2 covers 11 bases. V trimming: 4 bases; J trimming: 0 bases; junction bases outside the gene matches: 14. CDR1 is MNHEY and CDR2 is SVGEGT in the germline V gene. The CDR3 covers 20 residues. In DNA, the CDR3 is TGTGCCAGCAGTTTCTCCGGGACTAGCGGAATCGGAGCCTCCTACAATGAGCAGTTCTTC. Translation: CASSFSGTSGIGASYNEQFF.

The rearrangement links TRBV4-1 to TRBJ2-7, with D possibly matching TRBD2 (5 bases). The ends were cut back, 0 bases at V and 4 bases at J, with 13 bases in the middle. From germline, CDR1 is MGHRA and CDR2 YSYEKL. The CDR3 sequence is 15 residues long. CDR3 in DNA: TGCGCCAGCAGCCAAGATGAGGGTTCGTTGTACGAGCAGTACTTC. Its translation is CASSQDEGSLYEQYF.

The genes are TRBV15 and TRBJ2-3; possibly TRBD2 for D (5 bases). The germline CDR1 and CDR2 sequences are LNHNV and YYDKDF (reference sequence). The CDR3 sequence is 16 residues long. Trimming pared 7 bases from V and 7 bases from J, leaving 24 bases between. The CDR3 region has the DNA TGTGCCACCAACCCCGGGCCCCGGGGAGATGTATATACGCAGTATTTT. Its translation: CATNPGPRGDVYTQYF.

This chain uses TRBV15 with TRBJ2-2; TRBD1 matches at 9 bases. The CDR3 has 16 residues. V dropped 5 bases and J dropped 5; count of bases not matched to a gene: 9. Germline CDR1 LNHNV, CDR2 YYDKDF (reference sequence). The CDR3 DNA sequence: TGTGCCACCAGCGGGGGGGGGACAGGGCGGACCGGGGAGCTGTTTTTT. Translating gives CATSGGGTGRTGELFF.

DNA of the CDR3: TGCGCCAGCAGTTACGGGACAGGGGATTCTAATTCACCCCTCCACTTT. Its protein is CASSYGTGDSNSPLHF. The J gene is TRBJ1-6, the V gene TRBV5-1; TRBD1 agrees at 10 bases. The CDR3 runs 16 residues. Germline CDR1 reads SGHRS; CDR2 reads YFSETQ. The trim removed 5 bases at V and 6 bases at J, leaving 8 bases unmatched.

In this sample, this clone turned up a few times. The chain uses TRBV2 and TRBJ1-3, with D unresolved. Trimming removed 3 bases from V and 5 bases from J, with 8 bases in between. The germline gives CDR1 SNHLY, CDR2 FYNNEI. The CDR3 loop spans 13 amino acids. The CDR3 DNA sequence: TGTGCCAGCAGTGAGCAGGCACGAAACACCATATATTTT. Translation: CASSEQARNTIYF.

This clone appeared once. The rearrangement links TRBV9 to TRBJ2-2; TRBD2 aligns across 12 bases. Germline CDR1 is SGDLS and CDR2 is YYNGEE. There are 18 residues in the CDR3. The ends lost 5 bases at V and 0 bases at J; junction bases unmatched: 8. The DNA for the CDR3 is TGTGCCAGCAGTGCGGGACTAGCGGGCCCCGCGAACACCGGGGAGCTGTTTTTT. Encoded protein: CASSAGLAGPANTGELFF.

The V call is TRBV5-6, the J call TRBJ2-1; 12 bases align to TRBD1. The CDR3 runs 17 residues. Trimming removed 4 bases from V and 9 bases from J; junction bases left unmatched: 14. In germline, CDR1 is SGHDT, CDR2 YYEEEE. The CDR3 protein is CASSRDRGRLLRGEQFF. The CDR3 bases are TGTGCCAGCAGCCGGGACAGGGGGCGATTATTAAGGGGTGAGCAGTTCTTC.

The chain recombines TRBV6-5 with TRBJ2-3; D remains unclear. Germline V CDR1 and CDR2: MNHEY, SVGAGI. The length of the CDR3 is 12 residues. The V and J ends lost 6 bases and 0 bases respectively, with 4 bases between them. CDR3: CASRTSTDTQYF. The CDR3 coding sequence is TGTGCCAGCAGAACTAGCACAGATACGCAGTATTTT.

The chain uses TRBV25-1 and TRBJ1-2, with a tentative D call TRBD1 (6 bases). Trimming shortened V by 3 bases and J by 7 bases, and 9 bases separated the two germline ends. Germline loops: CDR1 MGHDK, CDR2 SYGVNS. The CDR3 covers 12 residues. The CDR3 DNA reads as TGTGCCAGCAGTGACAGGGGTGTTGGCTACACCTTC. Its translation is CASSDRGVGYTF.

The rearrangement links TRBV19 to TRBJ1-3; D gene unclear. The CDR3 sequence is 18 residues long. CDR1 is LNHDA and CDR2 is SQIVND in the germline V gene (reference sequence). The ends were cut back, 0 bases at V and 3 bases at J, with 18 bases in the middle. The CDR3 DNA follows: TGTGCCAGTAGTATAGATCCATCGCCCACACCAGTTGGAAACACCATATATTTT. The encoded protein is CASSIDPSPTPVGNTIYF.

DNA of the CDR3: TGTGCCAGCTCACTTCTACAGGGGGGCATGGAGGGGCAGTATTTT. This codes for CASSLLQGGMEGQYF. The chain recombines TRBV18 with TRBJ2-3, with 8 bases matching TRBD1. CDR1 KGHSH and CDR2 LQKENI come from the germline V gene. J gave up 11 bases and V 4 bases, and 14 bases lay outside the gene matches. The CDR3 contains 15 residues.

V is TRBV7-9 and J is TRBJ1-1; D may be TRBD1 (6 bases). Germline CDR1 reads SEHNR; CDR2 reads FQNEAQ (reference sequence). V was trimmed by 1 base and J by 1 base, leaving 10 bases between them. The CDR3 has 15 residues. CDR3 bases: TGTGCCAGCAGCTTAGAGCAGGGGCAGAACACTGAAGCTTTCTTT. As protein: CASSLEQGQNTEAFF.

The chain joins TRBV9 to TRBJ2-3; 7 bases line up with TRBD2. V lost 0 bases and J lost 2; bases outside the gene matches: 3. In germline, CDR1 is SGDLS, CDR2 YYNGEE. This CDR3 is built from 15 residues. The CDR3 region is CASSVGAGATDTQYF. For the CDR3, the DNA is TGTGCCAGCAGCGTAGGGGCGGGAGCCACAGATACGCAGTATTTT.

In this sample, this clone turned up a few times. V is TRBV19 and J is TRBJ1-2; D remains ambiguous. CDR1 and CDR2 from the germline V gene are LNHDA and SQIVND (reference sequence). The CDR3 is 11 residues long. Between the trimmed V and J ends, which lost 5 bases and 7 bases, there was a span of 8 bases. CDR3 loop: CASSFGPGYTF. The CDR3, as DNA: TGTGCCAGTAGTTTCGGTCCTGGCTACACCTTC.

The V and J genes are TRBV9 and TRBJ2-1; unclear D gene. This CDR3 has 13 residues. Germline CDR1 and CDR2: SGDLS and YYNGEE. V dropped 6 bases and J dropped 1 base, with 8 bases sitting between them. CDR3 sequence reads: CASTRDSYNEQFF. In DNA, the CDR3 is TGTGCCAGCACCCGCGATTCCTACAATGAGCAGTTCTTC.

The chain employs TRBV5-1 and TRBJ1-1; unclear D gene. The CDR3 is 14 residues long. Trimming removed 4 bases at V and 0 bases at J, with 10 bases between. Germline CDR1 reads SGHRS; CDR2 reads YFSETQ. CDR3 in DNA: TGCGCCAGCAGCCCCGGGTTGGTGAACACTGAAGCTTTCTTT. This translates into CASSPGLVNTEAFF.

This rearrangement joins TRBV28 to TRBJ1-3; 9 bases agree with TRBD1. This CDR3 has 16 residues. Per germline, CDR1 MDHEN and CDR2 SYDVKM. V shed 8 bases and J 4 bases; nucleotides not matched to a gene: 12. DNA for the CDR3: TGTGCCAGCGTACCCTCCGGGACAGGGATAGGAAACACCATATATTTT. Translated, it gives CASVPSGTGIGNTIYF.

This chain links TRBV27 with TRBJ2-7, with 8 bases lining up with TRBD1. From germline, CDR1 is MNHEY and CDR2 SMNVEV (reference sequence). Germline trimming cut 8 bases from V and 3 bases from J; bases unmatched to any gene: 9. The CDR3 is 14 residues long. CDR3 in amino acids: CASRRTGLVYEQYF. CDR3 in DNA: TGTGCCAGCCGGCGGACAGGGTTGGTCTACGAGCAGTACTTC.

The chain is built from TRBV15 and TRBJ2-3; 11 bases map to TRBD1. Germline values: CDR1 LNHNV, CDR2 YYDKDF (reference sequence). The CDR3 sequence is 15 residues long. Unmatched junction bases numbered 6, after V lost 5 bases and J lost 5 bases. The CDR3 coding sequence is TGTGCCACCAGCGGTTTTGGGACAGGGGGAGATACGCAGTATTTT. Protein sequence: CATSGFGTGGDTQYF.

This chain connects TRBV6-5 to TRBJ2-1, with TRBD2 matching 7 bases. The V segment lost 4 bases and the J segment 3 bases; nucleotides outside the gene matches: 6. Germline V gene lookup returns CDR1 MNHEY and CDR2 SVGAGI. This CDR3 contains 15 residues. The CDR3 here is CASSSSGENYNEQFF. Written as DNA, the CDR3 is TGTGCCAGCAGTTCGAGCGGGGAAAACTACAATGAGCAGTTCTTC.

The rearrangement links TRBV6-2 or TRBV6-3 to TRBJ2-1; 7 nucleotides line up with TRBD1. The CDR3 contains 13 residues. Germline-derived CDR1 and CDR2 are MNHEY and SVGEGT. V gave up 5 bases and J gave up 4 bases; unmatched junction bases: 2. CDR3 sequence: CASSPGQYNEQFF. The CDR3, as DNA: TGTGCCAGCAGTCCGGGACAGTACAATGAGCAGTTCTTC.